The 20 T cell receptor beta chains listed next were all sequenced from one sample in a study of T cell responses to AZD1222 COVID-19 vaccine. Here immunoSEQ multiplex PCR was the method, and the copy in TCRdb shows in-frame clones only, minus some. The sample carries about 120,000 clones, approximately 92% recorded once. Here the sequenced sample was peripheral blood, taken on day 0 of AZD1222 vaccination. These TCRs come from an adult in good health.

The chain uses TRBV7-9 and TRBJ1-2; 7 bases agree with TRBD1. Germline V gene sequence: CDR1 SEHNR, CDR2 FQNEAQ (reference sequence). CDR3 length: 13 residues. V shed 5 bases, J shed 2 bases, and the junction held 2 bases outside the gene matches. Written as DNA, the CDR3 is TGTGCCAGCAGCCAGACAGGGAACTATGGCTACACCTTC. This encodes CASSQTGNYGYTF.

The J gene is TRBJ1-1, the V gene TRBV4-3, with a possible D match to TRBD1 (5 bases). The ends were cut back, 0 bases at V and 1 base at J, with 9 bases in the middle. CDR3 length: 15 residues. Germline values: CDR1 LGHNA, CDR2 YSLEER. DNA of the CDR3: TGCGCCAGCAGCCAAGATTGGCAGGGGAACACTGAAGCTTTCTTT. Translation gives CASSQDWQGNTEAFF.

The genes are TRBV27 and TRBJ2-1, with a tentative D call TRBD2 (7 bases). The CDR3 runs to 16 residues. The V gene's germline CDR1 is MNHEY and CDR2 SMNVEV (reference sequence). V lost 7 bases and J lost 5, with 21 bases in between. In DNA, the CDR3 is TGTGCCAGCACACGGGGGGCTCGATACGCTGACAATGAGCAGTTCTTC. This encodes CASTRGARYADNEQFF.

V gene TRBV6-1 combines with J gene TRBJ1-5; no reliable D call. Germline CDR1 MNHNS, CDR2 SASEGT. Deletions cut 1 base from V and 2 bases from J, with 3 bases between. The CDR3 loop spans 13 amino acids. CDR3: CASSEGGNQPQHF. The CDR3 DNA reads TGTGCCAGCAGTGAAGGGGGCAATCAGCCCCAGCATTTT.

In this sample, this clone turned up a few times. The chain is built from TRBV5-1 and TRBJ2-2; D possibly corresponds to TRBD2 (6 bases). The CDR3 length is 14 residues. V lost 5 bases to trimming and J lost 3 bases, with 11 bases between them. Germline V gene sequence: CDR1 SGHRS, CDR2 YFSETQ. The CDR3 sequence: CASRGTPYTGELFF. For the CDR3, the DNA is TGCGCCAGCAGAGGGACTCCCTACACCGGGGAGCTGTTTTTT.

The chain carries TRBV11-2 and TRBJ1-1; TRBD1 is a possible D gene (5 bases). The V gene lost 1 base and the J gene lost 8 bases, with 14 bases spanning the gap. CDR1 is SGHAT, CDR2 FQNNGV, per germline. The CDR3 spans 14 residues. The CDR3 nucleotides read TGTGCCAGCAGCTTAGGGCAGGGCCTCCGAGAAGCTTTCTTT. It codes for CASSLGQGLREAFF.

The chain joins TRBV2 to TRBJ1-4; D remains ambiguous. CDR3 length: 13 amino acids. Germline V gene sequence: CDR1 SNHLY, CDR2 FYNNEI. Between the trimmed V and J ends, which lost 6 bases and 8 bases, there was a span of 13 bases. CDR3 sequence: CASSGNMGEKLFF. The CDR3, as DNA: TGTGCCAGCAGCGGAAATATGGGCGAAAAACTGTTTTTT.

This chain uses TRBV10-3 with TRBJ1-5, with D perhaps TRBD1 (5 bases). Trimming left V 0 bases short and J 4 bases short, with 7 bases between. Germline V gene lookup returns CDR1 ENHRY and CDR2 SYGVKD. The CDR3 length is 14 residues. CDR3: CAISESGGNQPQHF. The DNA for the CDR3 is TGTGCCATCAGTGAGTCGGGGGGGAATCAGCCCCAGCATTTT.

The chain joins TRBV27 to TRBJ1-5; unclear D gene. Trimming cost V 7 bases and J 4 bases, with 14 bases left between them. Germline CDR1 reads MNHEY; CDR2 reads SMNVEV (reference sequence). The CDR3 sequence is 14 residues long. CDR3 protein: CASMADKANQPQHF. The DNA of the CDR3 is TGTGCCAGCATGGCAGATAAGGCGAATCAGCCCCAGCATTTT.

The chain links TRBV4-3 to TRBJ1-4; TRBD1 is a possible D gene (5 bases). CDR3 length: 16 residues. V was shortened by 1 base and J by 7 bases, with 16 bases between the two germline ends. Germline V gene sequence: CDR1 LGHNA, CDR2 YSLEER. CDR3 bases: TGCGCCAGCAGCCAAGTTGGCAAGGCTGGGGGTGAAAAACTGTTTTTT. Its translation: CASSQVGKAGGEKLFF.

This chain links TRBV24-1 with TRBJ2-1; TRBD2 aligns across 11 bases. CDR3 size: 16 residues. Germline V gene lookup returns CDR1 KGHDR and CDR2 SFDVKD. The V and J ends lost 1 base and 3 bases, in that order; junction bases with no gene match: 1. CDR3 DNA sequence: TGTGCCACCAGTGATTTCCTAGCGGGAGGCTACAATGAGCAGTTCTTC. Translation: CATSDFLAGGYNEQFF.

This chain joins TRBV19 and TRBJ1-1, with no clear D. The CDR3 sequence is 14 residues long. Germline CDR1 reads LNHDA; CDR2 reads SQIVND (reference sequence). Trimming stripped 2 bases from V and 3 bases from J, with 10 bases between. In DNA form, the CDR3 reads TGTGCCAGTAGTATAACGGGCGGATACACTGAAGCTTTCTTT. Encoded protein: CASSITGGYTEAFF.

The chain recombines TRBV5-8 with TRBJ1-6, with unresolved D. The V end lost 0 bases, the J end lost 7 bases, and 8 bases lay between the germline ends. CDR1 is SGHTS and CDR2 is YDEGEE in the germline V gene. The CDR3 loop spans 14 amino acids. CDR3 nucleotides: TGTGCCAGCAGCTTGGATTTGGGAAATTCACCCCTCCACTTT. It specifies CASSLDLGNSPLHF.

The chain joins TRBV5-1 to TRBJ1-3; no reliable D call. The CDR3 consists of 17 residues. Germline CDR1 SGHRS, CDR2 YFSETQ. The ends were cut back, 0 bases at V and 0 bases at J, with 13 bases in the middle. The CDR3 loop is CASSLEGNSNSGNTIYF. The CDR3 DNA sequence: TGCGCCAGCAGCTTGGAAGGGAACTCCAACTCTGGAAACACCATATATTTT. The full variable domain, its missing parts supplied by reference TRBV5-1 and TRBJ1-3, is KAGVTQTPRYLIKTRGQQVTLSCSPISGHRSVSWYQQTPGQGLQFLFEYFSETQRNKGNFPGRFSGRQFSNSRSEMNVSTLELGDSALYLCASSLEGNSNSGNTIYFGEGSWLTVV.

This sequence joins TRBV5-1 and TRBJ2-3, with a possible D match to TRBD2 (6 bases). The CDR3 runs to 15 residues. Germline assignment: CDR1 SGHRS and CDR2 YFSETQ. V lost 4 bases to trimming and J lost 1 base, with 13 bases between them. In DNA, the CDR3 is TGCGCCAGCAGCACAGGACCGGGAGGCACAGATACGCAGTATTTT. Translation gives CASSTGPGGTDTQYF.

For the CDR3, the DNA is TGTGCCATCAGTGATCCTAGCGGGGCCGCTAGTAGCACAGATACGCAGTATTTT. It translates to CAISDPSGAASSTDTQYF. The chain links TRBV10-3 to TRBJ2-3; 9 nucleotides align to TRBD2. CDR1 is ENHRY and CDR2 is SYGVKD in the germline V gene. The CDR3 length is 18 residues. V trimming: 3 bases; J trimming: 0 bases; junction bases outside the gene matches: 10.

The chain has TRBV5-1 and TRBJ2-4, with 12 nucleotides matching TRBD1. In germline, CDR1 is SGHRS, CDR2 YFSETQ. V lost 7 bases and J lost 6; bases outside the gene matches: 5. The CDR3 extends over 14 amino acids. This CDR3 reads CASGTGGDRNIQYF. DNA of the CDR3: TGCGCCAGCGGGACAGGGGGCGATCGAAACATTCAGTACTTC.

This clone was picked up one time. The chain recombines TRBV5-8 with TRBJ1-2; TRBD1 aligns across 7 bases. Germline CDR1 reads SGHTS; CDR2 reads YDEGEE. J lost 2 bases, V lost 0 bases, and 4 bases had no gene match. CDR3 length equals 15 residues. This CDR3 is CASSLAPGGNYGYTF. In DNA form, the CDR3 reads TGTGCCAGCAGCTTGGCCCCAGGGGGGAACTATGGCTACACCTTC. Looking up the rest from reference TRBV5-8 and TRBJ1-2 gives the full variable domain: EAGVTQSPTHLIKTRGQQATLRCSPISGHTSVYWYQQALGLGLQFLLWYDEGEERNRGNFPPRFSGRQFPNYSSELNVNALELEDSALYLCASSLAPGGNYGYTFGSGTRLTVV.

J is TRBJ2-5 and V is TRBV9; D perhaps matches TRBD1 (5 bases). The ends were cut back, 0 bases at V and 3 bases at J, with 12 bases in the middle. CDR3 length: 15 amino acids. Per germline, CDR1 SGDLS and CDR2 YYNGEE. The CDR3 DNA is TGTGCCAGCAGCGTAGACAGGAGACCAGAAGAGACCCAGTACTTC. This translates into CASSVDRRPEETQYF.

In DNA form, the CDR3 reads TGTGCCAGCACCGAACTAGCCGGAGGTGAGCAGTTCTTC. Protein product: CASTELAGGEQFF. The genes are TRBV6-4 and TRBJ2-1; D might be TRBD2 (6 bases). The germline gives CDR1 MRHNA, CDR2 SNTAGT. The CDR3 loop spans 13 amino acids. V was trimmed by 7 bases and J by 9 bases, leaving 16 bases between them.